This T cell receptor beta chain comes out of a study of shared clonotypes between healthy human individuals. Study overall: Donors, aged 18 to 49, were a couple of women and three men.

CDR1 MGHRA and CDR2 YSYEKL come from the germline V gene. V was trimmed by 3 bases and J by 1 base, leaving 15 bases between them. CDR3 size: 16 residues. The authors loaded 150 to 250 ng DNA, 30,000 to 35,000 T cell genomes, into sorted-subset replicate PCRs. Sequenced by immunoSEQ multiplex PCR; TCRdb stores in-frame clones only, minus some. Of some 2 million clones in the sample, approximately 95% were seen once. This sequence joins TRBV4-1 and TRBJ1-1; perhaps TRBD1 as D (5 bases). The sequencing sample was made of naive CD4+ T cells sorted from blood. As for subset: CD45RA+ positively selected. The TCR originated in a man aged 18-30 years in good health. CDR3 nucleotides: TGCGCCAGCAGCCACCACCCGACAGCGAGGAACACTGAAGCTTTCTTT. The encoded protein is CASSHHPTARNTEAFF.